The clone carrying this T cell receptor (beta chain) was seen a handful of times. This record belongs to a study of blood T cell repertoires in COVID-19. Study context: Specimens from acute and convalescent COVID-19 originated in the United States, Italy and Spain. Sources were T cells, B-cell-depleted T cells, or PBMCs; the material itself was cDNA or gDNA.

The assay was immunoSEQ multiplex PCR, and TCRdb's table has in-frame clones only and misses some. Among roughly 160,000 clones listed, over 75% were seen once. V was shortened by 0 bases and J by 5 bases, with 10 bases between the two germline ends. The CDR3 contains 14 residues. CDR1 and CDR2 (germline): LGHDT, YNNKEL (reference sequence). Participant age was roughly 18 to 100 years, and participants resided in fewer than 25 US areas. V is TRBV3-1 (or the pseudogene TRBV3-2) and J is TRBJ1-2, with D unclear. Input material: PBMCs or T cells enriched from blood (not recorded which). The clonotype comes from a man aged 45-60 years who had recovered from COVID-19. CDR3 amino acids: CASSQDEGVYGYTF. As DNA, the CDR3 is TGTGCCAGCAGCCAAGATGAGGGAGTTTATGGCTACACCTTC.